The 10 T cell receptor beta chains reported below all come from one sample, sequenced in a study of blood T cell repertoires in COVID-19 (TCRdb year 2020). The library was prepared using the immunoSEQ multiplex PCR assay. The table comes from immuneACCESS by way of TCRdb, which keeps in-frame sequences with V and J called. Part of the clones is missing from these tables; in studies checked, under half for an unresolved V gene and the rest for unknown reasons. This sample has 98,000 or so clones in its table, and about 89% of those were observed once. Roughly 5.1% of the sample is taken by the ten largest. Material for sequencing was peripheral blood. Receptors originate from a man in his fifties or sixties with COVID-19, enrolled during active disease.

Only a few counts were recorded for this clone. The CDR3 protein is CASSSLTGEERTEAFF. CDR3 DNA sequence: TGTGCCAGCAGTTCCCTAACAGGGGAAGAGAGGACTGAAGCTTTCTTT. The chain joins TRBV6-2 or TRBV6-3 to TRBJ1-1, with TRBD1 matching 7 bases. V lost 4 bases to trimming and J lost 5 bases; unmatched junction nucleotides: 13. Germline CDR1 is MNHEY and CDR2 is SVGEGT. This CDR3 contains 16 residues.

The CDR3 is CASSPPGLAGVNEQFF. CDR3 sequence (DNA): TGTGCCAGCAGCCCCCCCGGACTAGCGGGAGTCAATGAGCAGTTCTTC. The rearrangement joins TRBV9 to TRBJ2-1; 13 bases fit TRBD2. The length of the CDR3 is 16 residues. CDR1 SGDLS and CDR2 YYNGEE come from the germline V gene. The V and J ends lost 4 bases and 6 bases, in that order; junction bases with no gene match: 7.

The V gene is TRBV13, the J gene TRBJ1-1; D remains ambiguous. Germline V gene data show CDR1 as PRHDT and CDR2 as FYEKMQ (reference sequence). CDR3 length: 13 amino acids. Trimming removed 1 base at V and 1 base at J, with 4 bases between. CDR3 sequence (DNA): TGTGCCAGCAGCTTAGCAGGGAACACTGAAGCTTTCTTT. Residues: CASSLAGNTEAFF.

The chain couples TRBV9 to TRBJ1-3; D ambiguous. The germline CDR1 and CDR2 sequences are SGDLS and YYNGEE. This CDR3 has 14 residues. Trimming took 3 bases from V and 5 from J, leaving 12 bases between them. Here the CDR3 DNA reads TGTGCCAGCAGCGGCGGCCACACGAGAAACACCATATATTTT. This gives the protein CASSGGHTRNTIYF. The whole variable domain, remainder taken from reference TRBV9 and TRBJ1-3, is DSGVTQTPKHLITATGQRVTLRCSPRSGDLSVYWYQQSLDQGLQFLIQYYNGEERAKGNILERFSAQQFPDLHSELNLSSLELGDSALYFCASSGGHTRNTIYFGEGSWLTVV.

Remarks on this clone: Germline is not matched at one junction end, which may reflect a read error. The chain uses TRBV3-1 (or the pseudogene TRBV3-2) and TRBJ2-5; possible D gene TRBD2, 5 bases. Germline assignment: CDR1 LGHDT and CDR2 YNNKEL (reference sequence). The CDR3 runs to 11 residues. CDR3 loop: CASSQSPEDNF. The CDR3, as DNA: TGTGCCAGCAGCCAGAGCCCGGAGGATAACTTC.

The V gene is TRBV5-4, the J gene TRBJ2-1; D is undetermined. Trimming removed 0 bases at V and 5 bases at J, with 12 bases between. Germline CDR1 and CDR2: SGHNT and YYREEE (reference sequence). CDR3 length: 15 residues. The CDR3 DNA reads as TGTGCCAGCAGCTTGGAATTGAACGAGGACAATGAGCAGTTCTTC. Translated, it gives CASSLELNEDNEQFF.

V usage is TRBV6-5 and J usage is TRBJ2-7, with D possibly being TRBD2 (6 bases). V gave up 4 bases and J gave up 0 bases, with 13 bases separating them. CDR1 is MNHEY and CDR2 is SVGAGI in the germline V gene. The CDR3 sequence is 15 residues long. The CDR3 nucleotides read TGTGCCAGCAGTTCTCGGGGACTGCGCTCCTACGAGCAGTACTTC. It is translated as CASSSRGLRSYEQYF.

This clone was seen just once. The V and J genes are TRBV4-3 and TRBJ2-7; D perhaps matches TRBD2 (6 bases). Germline V lookup: CDR1 LGHNA, CDR2 YSLEER. With 0 bases removed from V and 2 bases from J, the gap between germline ends came to 17 bases. CDR3 length: 17 residues. The chain's CDR3 is CASSQDGGLTAPYEQYF. The CDR3 nucleotides are TGCGCCAGCAGCCAAGATGGGGGGTTGACCGCTCCCTACGAGCAGTACTTC.

Here the CDR3 reads CASSMRTGGLDGYTF. CDR3 coding DNA: TGTGCCAGCAGCATGAGGACAGGGGGTCTCGATGGCTACACCTTC. The V call is TRBV7-2, the J call TRBJ1-2, with 10 bases matching TRBD1. This CDR3 region has 15 residues. Germline lookup yields CDR1 SGHTA and CDR2 FQGNSA. The junction had 9 bases not matched to a gene; V was cut back by 5 bases and J by 6 bases.

The rearrangement joins TRBV30 to TRBJ2-1; D perhaps matches TRBD1 (6 bases). This CDR3 is built from 12 residues. Between the trimmed V and J ends, which lost 5 bases and 6 bases, there was a span of 11 bases. From germline, CDR1 is GTSNPN and CDR2 SVGIG (reference sequence). The DNA of the CDR3 is TGTGCCTGGGCCCGGGACATCAATGAGCAGTTCTTC. Protein product: CAWARDINEQFF.